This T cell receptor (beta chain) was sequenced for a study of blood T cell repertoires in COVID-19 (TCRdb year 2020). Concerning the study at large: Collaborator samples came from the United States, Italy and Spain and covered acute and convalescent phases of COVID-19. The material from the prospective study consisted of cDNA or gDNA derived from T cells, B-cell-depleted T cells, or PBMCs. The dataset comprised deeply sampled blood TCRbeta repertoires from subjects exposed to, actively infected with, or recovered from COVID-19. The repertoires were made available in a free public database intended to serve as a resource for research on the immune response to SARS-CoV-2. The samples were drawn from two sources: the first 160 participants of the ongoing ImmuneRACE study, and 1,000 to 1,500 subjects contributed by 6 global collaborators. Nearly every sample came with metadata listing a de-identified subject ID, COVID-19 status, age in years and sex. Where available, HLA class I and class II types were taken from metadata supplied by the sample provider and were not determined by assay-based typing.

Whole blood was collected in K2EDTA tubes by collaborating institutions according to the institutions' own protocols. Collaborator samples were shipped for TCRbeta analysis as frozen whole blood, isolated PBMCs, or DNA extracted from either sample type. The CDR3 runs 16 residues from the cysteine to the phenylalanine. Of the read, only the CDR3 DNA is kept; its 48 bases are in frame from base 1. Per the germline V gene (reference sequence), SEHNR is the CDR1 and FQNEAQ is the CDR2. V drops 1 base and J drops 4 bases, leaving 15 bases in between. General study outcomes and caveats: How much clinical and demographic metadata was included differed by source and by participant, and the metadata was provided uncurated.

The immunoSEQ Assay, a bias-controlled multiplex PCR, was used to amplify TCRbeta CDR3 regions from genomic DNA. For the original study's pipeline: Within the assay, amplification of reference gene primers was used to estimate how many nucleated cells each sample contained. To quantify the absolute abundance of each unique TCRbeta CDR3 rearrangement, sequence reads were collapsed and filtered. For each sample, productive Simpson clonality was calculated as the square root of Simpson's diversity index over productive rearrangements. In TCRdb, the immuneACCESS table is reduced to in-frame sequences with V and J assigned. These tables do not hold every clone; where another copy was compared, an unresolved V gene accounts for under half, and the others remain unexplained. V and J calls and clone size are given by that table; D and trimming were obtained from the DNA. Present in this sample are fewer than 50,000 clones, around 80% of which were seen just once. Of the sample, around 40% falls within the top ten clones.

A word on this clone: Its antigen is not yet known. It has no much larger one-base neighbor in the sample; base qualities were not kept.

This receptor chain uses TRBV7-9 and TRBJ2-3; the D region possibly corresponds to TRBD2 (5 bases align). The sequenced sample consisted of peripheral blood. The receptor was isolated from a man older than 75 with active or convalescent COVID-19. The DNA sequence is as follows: TGTGCCAGCAGCTTAGGGGCGGGCCGCCGCCCAGATACGCAGTATTTT. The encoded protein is CASSLGAGRRPDTQYF.